The next 29 T cell receptor beta chains were all read from a single sample in a study of blood T cell repertoires in COVID-19. Clones were read by immunoSEQ multiplex PCR, and TCRdb kept only the in-frame ones, dropping some. Of 60,000 to 65,000 clones listed, around 76% are singletons. The sequencing input was peripheral blood. These receptor sequences come from a woman aged 80 or over with acute or convalescent COVID-19.

The chain is built from TRBV2 and TRBJ2-1; D gene unclear. CDR3 length: 12 residues. Germline CDR1 and CDR2: SNHLY and FYNNEI. V was pared by 4 bases and J by 6 bases, with 7 bases between. As DNA, the CDR3 is TGTGCCAGCAGTGTATACACCAATGAGCAGTTCTTC. Its protein product is CASSVYTNEQFF.

The rearrangement links TRBV27 to TRBJ2-7, with 9 bases identical to TRBD1. This CDR3 region has 15 residues. Germline-derived CDR1 and CDR2 are MNHEY and SMNVEV (reference sequence). The ends lost 5 bases at V and 3 bases at J; junction bases unmatched: 8. The CDR3 DNA reads as TGTGCCAGCAGTACCAGGGACAGGGAGTACTACGAGCAGTACTTC. Protein product: CASSTRDREYYEQYF.

The V gene is TRBV2, the J gene TRBJ2-5; 7 positions agree with TRBD1. The CDR3 has 14 residues. Unmatched junction bases numbered 9, after V lost 7 bases and J lost 4 bases. The V gene's germline CDR1 is SNHLY and CDR2 FYNNEI. The CDR3, as DNA: TGTGCCAGCACAAAGGGCAGGGGGACAGAGACCCAGTACTTC. Its protein product is CASTKGRGTETQYF. Drawing the rest from reference TRBV2 and TRBJ2-5, the complete variable domain is EPEVTQTPSHQVTQMGQEVILRCVPISNHLYFYWYRQILGQKVEFLVSFYNNEISEKSEIFDDQFSVERPDGSNFTLKIRSTKLEDSAMYFCASTKGRGTETQYFGPGTRLLVL.

This clone was recorded once. V and J are TRBV28 and TRBJ1-2; D gene unclear. The CDR3 is 18 residues long. Deletions cut 6 bases from V and 1 base from J, with 24 bases between. Germline V gives CDR1 MDHEN, CDR2 SYDVKM. The CDR3 DNA is TGTGCCAGCAGCCAAACGAGGACTCCCACTCAATTTAACTATGGCTACACCTTC. Translated: CASSQTRTPTQFNYGYTF.

The chain recombines TRBV27 with TRBJ2-7, with TRBD1 matching 9 bases. V lost 4 bases to trimming and J lost 4 bases; unmatched junction nucleotides: 11. Germline lookup yields CDR1 MNHEY and CDR2 SMNVEV (reference sequence). The CDR3 is 16 residues long. CDR3: CASSSGPGQGSYEQYF. CDR3 in DNA: TGTGCCAGCAGTTCGGGACCGGGACAGGGTTCGTACGAGCAGTACTTC.

The chain recombines TRBV5-1 with TRBJ2-2; 8 bases match TRBD2. The V and J ends lost 2 bases and 4 bases, in that order; junction bases with no gene match: 7. The CDR3 has 16 amino acids. From germline, CDR1 is SGHRS and CDR2 YFSETQ. Here the CDR3 reads CASSFIAGSSTGELFF. The CDR3 DNA is TGCGCCAGCAGCTTCATAGCGGGATCGAGCACCGGGGAGCTGTTTTTT.

The chain recombines TRBV19 with TRBJ1-4; 7 bases match TRBD1. Trimming cost V 3 bases and J 8 bases; bases outside gene matches: 6. Per germline, CDR1 LNHDA and CDR2 SQIVND (reference sequence). The CDR3 is 14 amino acids. Here the CDR3 DNA reads TGTGCCAGTAGTATTTACAGGGGTGAAGAAAAACTGTTTTTT. Protein product: CASSIYRGEEKLFF.

The chain has TRBV6-5 and TRBJ1-1, with TRBD1 as a possible D gene (5 bases). V shed 6 bases and J shed 4 bases, with 15 bases lying between them. The CDR3 length is 14 residues. The V gene's germline CDR1 is MNHEY and CDR2 SVGAGI. The DNA for the CDR3 is TGTGCCAGCAGGCCTCAAGGGGTCGGCACTGAAGCTTTCTTT. This sequence encodes CASRPQGVGTEAFF.

As DNA, the CDR3 is TGTGCCAGCAACCCCCGGGACAGGGACGAGCAGTACTTC. Amino acids: CASNPRDRDEQYF. The V call is TRBV7-2, the J call TRBJ2-7; 9 bases match TRBD1. The trim removed 7 bases at V and 5 bases at J, leaving 6 bases unmatched. Looked up from germline, CDR1 is SGHTA and CDR2 is FQGNSA. CDR3 length: 13 amino acids.

The V and J genes are TRBV5-8 and TRBJ2-1; 8 positions agree with TRBD2. CDR1 is SGHTS and CDR2 is YDEGEE in the germline V gene. The CDR3 has 17 residues. The V and J ends lost 0 bases and 0 bases, in that order; junction bases with no gene match: 5. The CDR3 sequence: CASSLVGGTSSYNEQFF. The CDR3 DNA follows: TGTGCCAGCAGCTTGGTAGGGGGGACTAGCTCCTACAATGAGCAGTTCTTC.

The chain has TRBV20-1 and TRBJ2-7; 7 bases align to TRBD2. Germline V CDR1 and CDR2: DFQATT, SNEGSKA (reference sequence). The ends lost 3 bases at V and 6 bases at J; junction bases unmatched: 14. CDR3 length: 15 residues. DNA for the CDR3: TGCAGTGCTAGTCAGGGTCGACTAGCAGTAGGCGAGCAGTACTTC. The encoded protein is CSASQGRLAVGEQYF.

Only a few counts were recorded for this clone. The CDR3 here is CASSQFPGETQYF. CDR3 coding DNA: TGTGCCAGCAGCCAATTTCCGGGAGAGACCCAGTACTTC. The V gene is TRBV16, the J gene TRBJ2-5; D is uncertain. The length of the CDR3 is 13 residues. Germline V gives CDR1 KGHSY, CDR2 FQNENV. Trimming left V 1 base short and J 4 bases short, with 7 bases between.

The CDR3 nucleotides read TGCGCCAGCAGCTTGGCCCGACTAGCGGGAGGTGGGGATAATGAGCAGTTCTTC. Protein: CASSLARLAGGGDNEQFF. This chain uses TRBV5-1 with TRBJ2-1; 13 nucleotides line up with TRBD2. The CDR3 has 18 amino acids. Germline CDR1 SGHRS, CDR2 YFSETQ. V gave up 0 bases and J gave up 7 bases; unmatched junction bases: 10.

The CDR3 bases are TGTGCCAGCAGCGAGAGAGGGGGCACTGATGGCTACACCTTC. It is translated as CASSERGGTDGYTF. The chain combines TRBV2 with TRBJ1-2; 7 positions agree with TRBD1. Germline loops: CDR1 SNHLY, CDR2 FYNNEI. V trimming: 6 bases; J trimming: 6 bases; junction bases outside the gene matches: 10. The CDR3 loop spans 14 amino acids.

The chain employs TRBV28 and TRBJ2-3, with no clear D. V was clipped by 8 bases and J by 5 bases, with 23 bases between them. CDR1 and CDR2 (germline): MDHEN, SYDVKM. The CDR3 loop spans 16 amino acids. CDR3 loop: CASLGPRSANGDTQYF. CDR3 coding DNA: TGTGCCAGCCTTGGCCCGAGGTCGGCCAATGGAGATACGCAGTATTTT.

The chain combines TRBV19 with TRBJ1-5; D not certain. Germline lookup yields CDR1 LNHDA and CDR2 SQIVND (reference sequence). The CDR3 spans 14 residues. Trimming stripped 3 bases from V and 5 bases from J, with 11 bases between. CDR3 DNA sequence: TGTGCCAGTAGTATGGAGAGTTTGTATCAGCCCCAGCATTTT. It yields the protein CASSMESLYQPQHF.

This chain connects TRBV13 to TRBJ1-1; perhaps TRBD1 as D (5 bases). This CDR3 comprises 12 residues. Trimming stripped 5 bases from V and 8 bases from J, with 12 bases between. Germline lookup yields CDR1 PRHDT and CDR2 FYEKMQ (reference sequence). The CDR3 DNA reads TGTGCCAGCAGCCCCAAGGGGCAGGAAGCTTTCTTT. Its translation: CASSPKGQEAFF.

The chain recombines TRBV7-8 with TRBJ2-2; TRBD2 aligns across 10 bases. Germline CDR1 is SGHVS and CDR2 is FQNEAQ. The CDR3 runs 15 residues. The ends lost 1 base at V and 6 bases at J; junction bases unmatched: 2. CDR3 sequence (DNA): TGTGCCAGCAGCTTAGGGCTAGCGGGAGCCGGGGAGCTGTTTTTT. Its translation is CASSLGLAGAGELFF.

There are a few counts of this clone. The rearrangement joins TRBV7-2 to TRBJ2-5; the D is unclear. The CDR3 totals 14 residues. The ends were cut back, 5 bases at V and 2 bases at J, with 12 bases in the middle. In germline, CDR1 is SGHTA, CDR2 FQGNSA. The CDR3 is CASSTRFGQETQYF. CDR3 bases: TGTGCCAGCAGCACGAGGTTCGGGCAAGAGACCCAGTACTTC.

This rearrangement joins TRBV5-1 to TRBJ2-3; tentative D call: TRBD2 (5 bases). The CDR3 has 14 amino acids. Trimming shortened V by 4 bases and J by 2 bases, and 11 bases separated the two germline ends. CDR1 SGHRS and CDR2 YFSETQ come from the germline V gene. CDR3 sequence (DNA): TGCGCCAGCAGCACGACTACTAACACAGATACGCAGTATTTT. This encodes CASSTTTNTDTQYF.

The rearrangement joins TRBV5-4 to TRBJ2-5; TRBD1 matches at 8 bases. Germline CDR1 reads SGHNT; CDR2 reads YYREEE (reference sequence). Losses at the gene ends were 5 bases for V and 4 bases for J; bases not matched to a gene: 13. CDR3 length: 16 residues. The CDR3 here is CASRPSPQGGGETQYF. CDR3 DNA sequence: TGTGCCAGCAGACCAAGCCCACAGGGGGGTGGAGAGACCCAGTACTTC.

V is TRBV5-4 and J is TRBJ1-3; 7 bases map to TRBD1. This CDR3 comprises 15 residues. Germline CDR1 is SGHNT and CDR2 is YYREEE (reference sequence). Trimming at V came to 3 bases and at J to 2 bases, leaving 5 bases not matched to a gene. The CDR3 sequence is CASSSPGTAGNTIYF. DNA for the CDR3: TGTGCCAGCAGCTCTCCCGGGACAGCTGGAAACACCATATATTTT.

This chain joins TRBV10-3 and TRBJ1-5; 8 nucleotides match TRBD1. The CDR3 contains 15 residues. Germline V CDR1 and CDR2: ENHRY, SYGVKD. J was trimmed by 2 bases and V by 1 base; bases with no gene match: 1. The CDR3 region is CAISELGQGNQPQHF. CDR3 nucleotides: TGTGCCATCAGTGAGTTGGGACAGGGCAATCAGCCCCAGCATTTT.

This chain connects TRBV18 to TRBJ1-1; D is unclear. The V gene lost 1 base and the J gene lost 4 bases, with 10 bases spanning the gap. CDR3 length: 14 residues. Germline CDR1 is KGHSH and CDR2 is LQKENI. The CDR3 region is CASSPLSGITEAFF. The CDR3 coding sequence is TGTGCCAGCTCACCACTATCGGGGATCACTGAAGCTTTCTTT.

This clone was detected a few times. The J gene is TRBJ1-4, the V gene TRBV6-5, with D perhaps matching TRBD1 (5 bases). CDR1 and CDR2 from the germline V gene are MNHEY and SVGAGI. Trimming removed 2 bases at V and 2 bases at J, with 12 bases between. CDR3 length equals 16 residues. The CDR3 region is CASSYSLGQTNEKLFF. Written as DNA, the CDR3 is TGTGCCAGCAGTTACAGTCTGGGGCAGACTAATGAAAAACTGTTTTTT.

The chain recombines TRBV27 with TRBJ2-7; weak D call: TRBD2 (7 bases). Trimming cost V 2 bases and J 0 bases, with 11 bases left between them. The CDR3 loop spans 15 amino acids. Germline CDR1 and CDR2: MNHEY and SMNVEV (reference sequence). The CDR3 sequence: CASSLTGGFSYEQYF. As DNA, the CDR3 is TGTGCCAGCAGTTTAACGGGGGGCTTCTCCTACGAGCAGTACTTC.

This clone came up once. The chain is built from TRBV5-4 and TRBJ2-5; TRBD1 aligns across 9 bases. Losses at the gene ends were 3 bases for V and 5 bases for J; bases not matched to a gene: 8. The V gene's germline CDR1 is SGHNT and CDR2 YYREEE (reference sequence). The CDR3 runs 15 residues. CDR3 bases: TGTGCCAGCAGCTGGGGGGACAGGGCGGGGGAGACCCAGTACTTC. This sequence encodes CASSWGDRAGETQYF. Using reference TRBV5-4 and TRBJ2-5 for the parts outside the CDR3, the full variable domain is ETGVTQSPTHLIKTRGQQVTLRCSSQSGHNTVSWYQQALGQGPQFIFQYYREEENGRGNFPPRFSGLQFPNYSSELNVNALELDDSALYLCASSWGDRAGETQYFGPGTRLLVL.

The V and J genes are TRBV28 and TRBJ2-1, with D possibly TRBD2 on 6 matching bases. V gave up 7 bases and J gave up 3 bases, with 19 bases separating them. Germline CDR1 and CDR2: MDHEN and SYDVKM. This CDR3 region has 16 residues. The CDR3 reads CASTYPWRGVYNEQFF. DNA of the CDR3: TGTGCCAGCACCTACCCCTGGCGGGGAGTCTACAATGAGCAGTTCTTC.

This clone was seen only once. This rearrangement joins TRBV19 to TRBJ2-4, with D maybe TRBD1 (7 bases). The germline gives CDR1 LNHDA, CDR2 SQIVND (reference sequence). V lost 5 bases, J lost 5 bases, and 19 bases lay in between. CDR3 size: 16 residues. CDR3 sequence reads: CASSRDSAGSQNIQYF. The CDR3, as DNA: TGTGCCAGTAGTCGGGACAGCGCGGGATCTCAAAACATTCAGTACTTC. Drawing the rest from reference TRBV19 and TRBJ2-4, the complete variable domain is DGGITQSPKYLFRKEGQNVTLSCEQNLNHDAMYWYRQDPGQGLRLIYYSQIVNDFQKGDIAEGYSVSREKKESFPLTVTSAQKNPTAFYLCASSRDSAGSQNIQYFGAGTRLSVL.